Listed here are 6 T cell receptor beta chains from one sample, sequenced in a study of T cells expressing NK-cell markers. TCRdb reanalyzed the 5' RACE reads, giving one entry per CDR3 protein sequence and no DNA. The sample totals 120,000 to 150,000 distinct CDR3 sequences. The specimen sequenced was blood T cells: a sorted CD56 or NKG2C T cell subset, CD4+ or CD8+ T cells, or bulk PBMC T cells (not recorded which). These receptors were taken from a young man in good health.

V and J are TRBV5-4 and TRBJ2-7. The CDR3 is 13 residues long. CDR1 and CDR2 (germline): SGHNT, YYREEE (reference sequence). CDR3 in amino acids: CASSLGKEYEQYF.

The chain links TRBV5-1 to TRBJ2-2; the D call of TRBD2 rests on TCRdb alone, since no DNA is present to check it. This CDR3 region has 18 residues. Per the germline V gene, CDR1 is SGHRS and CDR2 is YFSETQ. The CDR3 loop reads CASSPLGAGGPNTGELFF. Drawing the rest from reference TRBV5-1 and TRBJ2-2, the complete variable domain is KAGVTQTPRYLIKTRGQQVTLSCSPISGHRSVSWYQQTPGQGLQFLFEYFSETQRNKGNFPGRFSGRQFSNSRSEMNVSTLELGDSALYLCASSPLGAGGPNTGELFFGEGSRLTVL.

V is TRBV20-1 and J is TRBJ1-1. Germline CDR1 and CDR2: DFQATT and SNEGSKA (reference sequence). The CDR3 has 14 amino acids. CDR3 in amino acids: CSASIKDMNTEAFF.

The CDR3 loop is CASSETGGGYNEQFF. The chain joins TRBV2 to TRBJ2-1; as DNA is missing, the TRBD1 call by TCRdb cannot be tested. Looked up from germline, CDR1 is SNHLY and CDR2 is FYNNEI. This CDR3 is 15 amino acids long.

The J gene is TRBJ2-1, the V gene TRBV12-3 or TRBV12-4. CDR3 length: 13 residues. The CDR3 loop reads CASSLPNTNEQFF.

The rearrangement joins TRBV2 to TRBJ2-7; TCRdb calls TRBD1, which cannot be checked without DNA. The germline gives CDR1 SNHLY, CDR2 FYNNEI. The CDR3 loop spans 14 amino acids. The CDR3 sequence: CASRTGRGTYEQYF.